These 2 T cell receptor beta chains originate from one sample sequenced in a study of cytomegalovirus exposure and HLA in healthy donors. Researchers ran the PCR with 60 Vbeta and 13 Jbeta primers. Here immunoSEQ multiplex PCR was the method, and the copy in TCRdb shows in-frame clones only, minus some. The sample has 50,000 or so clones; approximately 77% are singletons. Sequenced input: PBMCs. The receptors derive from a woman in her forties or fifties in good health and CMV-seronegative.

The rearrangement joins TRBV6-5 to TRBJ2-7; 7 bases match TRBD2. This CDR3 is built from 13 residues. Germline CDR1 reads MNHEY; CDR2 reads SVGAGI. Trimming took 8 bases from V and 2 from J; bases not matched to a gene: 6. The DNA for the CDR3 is TGTGCCAGCGGTCTAGCGGTCCCCTACGAGCAGTACTTC. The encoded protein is CASGLAVPYEQYF.

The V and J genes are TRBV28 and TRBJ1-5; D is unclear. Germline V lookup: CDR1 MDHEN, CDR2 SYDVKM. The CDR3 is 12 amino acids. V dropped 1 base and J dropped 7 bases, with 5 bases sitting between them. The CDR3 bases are TGTGCCAGCAGTTTATTGTCGCAGCCCCAGCATTTT. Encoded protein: CASSLLSQPQHF. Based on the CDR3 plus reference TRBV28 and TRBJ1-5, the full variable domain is DVKVTQSSRYLVKRTGEKVFLECVQDMDHENMFWYRQDPGLGLRLIYFSYDVKMKEKGDIPEGYSVSREKKERFSLILESASTNQTSMYLCASSLLSQPQHFGDGTRLSIL.